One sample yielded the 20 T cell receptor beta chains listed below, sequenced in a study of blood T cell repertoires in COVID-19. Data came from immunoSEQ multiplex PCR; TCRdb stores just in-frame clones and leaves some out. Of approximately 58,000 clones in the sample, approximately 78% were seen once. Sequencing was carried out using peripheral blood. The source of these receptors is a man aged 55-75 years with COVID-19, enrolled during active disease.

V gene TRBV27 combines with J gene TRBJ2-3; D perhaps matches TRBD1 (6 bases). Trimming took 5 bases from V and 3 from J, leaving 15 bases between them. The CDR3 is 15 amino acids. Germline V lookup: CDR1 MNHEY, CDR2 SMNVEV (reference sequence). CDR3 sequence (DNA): TGTGCCAGCAGTGAAACAGGGATCGGAACAGATACGCAGTATTTT. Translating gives CASSETGIGTDTQYF.

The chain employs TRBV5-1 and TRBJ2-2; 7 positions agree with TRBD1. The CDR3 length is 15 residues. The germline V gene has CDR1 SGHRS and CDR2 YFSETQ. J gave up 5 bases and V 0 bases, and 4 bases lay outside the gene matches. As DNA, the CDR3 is TGCGCCAGCAGCTTGGACAGGGGTAGGACCGGGGAGCTGTTTTTT. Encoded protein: CASSLDRGRTGELFF. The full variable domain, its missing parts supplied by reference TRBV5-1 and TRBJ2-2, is KAGVTQTPRYLIKTRGQQVTLSCSPISGHRSVSWYQQTPGQGLQFLFEYFSETQRNKGNFPGRFSGRQFSNSRSEMNVSTLELGDSALYLCASSLDRGRTGELFFGEGSRLTVL.

CDR3 amino acids: CASSLEALTGNTEAFF. CDR3 sequence (DNA): TGTGCCAGCAGCTTAGAGGCTCTGACAGGGAACACTGAAGCTTTCTTT. The chain couples TRBV13 to TRBJ1-1; TRBD1 is a possible D gene (6 bases). Germline values: CDR1 PRHDT, CDR2 FYEKMQ (reference sequence). The V gene lost 1 base and the J gene lost 1 base, with 13 bases spanning the gap. The CDR3 loop spans 16 amino acids.

CDR3 amino acids: CASSLDRARVGNSPLHF. In DNA form, the CDR3 reads TGTGCCAGCAGCTTAGACAGGGCCCGGGTTGGCAATTCACCCCTCCACTTT. The chain joins TRBV7-2 to TRBJ1-6; the D gene is possibly TRBD1 (6 bases). Germline CDR1 SGHTA, CDR2 FQGNSA. Trimming removed 1 base at V and 7 bases at J, with 17 bases between. This CDR3 has 17 residues.

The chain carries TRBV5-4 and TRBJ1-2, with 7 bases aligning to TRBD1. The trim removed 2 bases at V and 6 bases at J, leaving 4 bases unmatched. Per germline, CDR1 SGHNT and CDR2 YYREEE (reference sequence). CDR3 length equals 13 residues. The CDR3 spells CASSLKGANGYTF. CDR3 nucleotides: TGTGCCAGCAGCTTAAAGGGGGCGAATGGCTACACCTTC.

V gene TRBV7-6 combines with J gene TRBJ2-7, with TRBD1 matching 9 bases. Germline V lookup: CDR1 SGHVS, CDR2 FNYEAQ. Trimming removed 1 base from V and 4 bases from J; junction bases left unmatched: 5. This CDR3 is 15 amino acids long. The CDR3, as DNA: TGTGCCAGCAGCTTAGGAGGGACAGGGCCATACGAGCAGTACTTC. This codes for CASSLGGTGPYEQYF.

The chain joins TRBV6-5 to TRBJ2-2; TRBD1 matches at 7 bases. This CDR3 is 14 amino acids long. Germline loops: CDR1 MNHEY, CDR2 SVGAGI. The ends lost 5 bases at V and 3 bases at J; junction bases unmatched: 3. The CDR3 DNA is TGTGCCAGCAGTAGAGACAGGGACACCGGGGAGCTGTTTTTT. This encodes CASSRDRDTGELFF.

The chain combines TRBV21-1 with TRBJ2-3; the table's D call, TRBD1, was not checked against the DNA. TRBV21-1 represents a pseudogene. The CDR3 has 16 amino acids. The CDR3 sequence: CASSQKDRQGTDTQYF. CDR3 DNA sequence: TGTGCCAGCAGCCAAAAGGACAGGCAAGGCACAGATACGCAGTATTTT.

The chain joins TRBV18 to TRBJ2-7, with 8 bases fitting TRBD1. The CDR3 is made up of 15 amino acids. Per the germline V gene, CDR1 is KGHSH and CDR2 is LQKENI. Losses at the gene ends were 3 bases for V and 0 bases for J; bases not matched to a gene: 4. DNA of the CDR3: TGTGCCAGCTCACCCACAGGGGGGAGCTCCTACGAGCAGTACTTC. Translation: CASSPTGGSSYEQYF.

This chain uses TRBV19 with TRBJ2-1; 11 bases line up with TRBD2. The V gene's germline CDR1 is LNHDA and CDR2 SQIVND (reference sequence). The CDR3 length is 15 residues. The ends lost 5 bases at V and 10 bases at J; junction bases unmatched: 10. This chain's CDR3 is CASSFGTSGAQEQFF. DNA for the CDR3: TGTGCCAGTAGTTTCGGGACTAGCGGAGCCCAGGAGCAGTTCTTC.

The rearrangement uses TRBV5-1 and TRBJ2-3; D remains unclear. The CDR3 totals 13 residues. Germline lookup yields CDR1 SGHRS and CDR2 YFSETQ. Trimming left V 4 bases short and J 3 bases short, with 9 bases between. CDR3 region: CASSGTETDTQYF. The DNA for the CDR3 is TGCGCCAGCAGCGGTACAGAGACAGATACGCAGTATTTT. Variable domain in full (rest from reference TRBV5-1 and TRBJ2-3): KAGVTQTPRYLIKTRGQQVTLSCSPISGHRSVSWYQQTPGQGLQFLFEYFSETQRNKGNFPGRFSGRQFSNSRSEMNVSTLELGDSALYLCASSGTETDTQYFGPGTRLTVL.

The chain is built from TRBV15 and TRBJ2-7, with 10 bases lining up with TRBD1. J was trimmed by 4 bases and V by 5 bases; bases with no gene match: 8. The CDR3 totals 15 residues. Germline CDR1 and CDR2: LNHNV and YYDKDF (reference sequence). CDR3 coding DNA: TGTGCCACCAGCTATCAGACAGGGGGCGGGTACGAGCAGTACTTC. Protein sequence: CATSYQTGGGYEQYF.

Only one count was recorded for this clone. CDR3 DNA: TGTGCCAGCAGCTATTACTTCGGACAGGGTAATCAGCCCCAGCATTTT. Encoded protein: CASSYYFGQGNQPQHF. V is TRBV6-2 or TRBV6-3 and J is TRBJ1-5; TRBD1 agrees at 8 bases. Germline V gene data show CDR1 as MNHEY and CDR2 as SVGEGT. This CDR3 has 16 amino acids. Trimming cost V 6 bases and J 4 bases; bases outside gene matches: 11.

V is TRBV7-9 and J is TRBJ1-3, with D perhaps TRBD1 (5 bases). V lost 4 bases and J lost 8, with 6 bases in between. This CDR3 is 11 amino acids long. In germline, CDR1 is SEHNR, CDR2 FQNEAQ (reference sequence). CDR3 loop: CASSSGDTIYF. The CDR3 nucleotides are TGTGCCAGCAGCTCGGGGGACACCATATATTTT.

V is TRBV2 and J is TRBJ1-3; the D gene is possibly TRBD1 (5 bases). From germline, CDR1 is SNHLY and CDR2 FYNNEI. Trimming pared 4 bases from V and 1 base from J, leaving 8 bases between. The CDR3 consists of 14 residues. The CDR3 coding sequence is TGTGCCAGCAGTGTCGGGGGTTCTGGAAACACCATATATTTT. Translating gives CASSVGGSGNTIYF.

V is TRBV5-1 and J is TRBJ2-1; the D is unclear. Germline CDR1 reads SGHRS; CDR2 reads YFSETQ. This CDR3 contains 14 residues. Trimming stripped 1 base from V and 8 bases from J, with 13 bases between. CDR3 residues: CASSLFPASDEQFF. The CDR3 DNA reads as TGCGCCAGCAGCTTGTTCCCAGCGAGCGATGAGCAGTTCTTC.

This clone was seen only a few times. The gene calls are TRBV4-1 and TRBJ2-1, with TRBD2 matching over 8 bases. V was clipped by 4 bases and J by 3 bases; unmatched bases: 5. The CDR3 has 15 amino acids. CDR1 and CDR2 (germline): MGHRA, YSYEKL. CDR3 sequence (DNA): TGCGCCAGCAGCCCAGGGACTAGTAACTACAATGAGCAGTTCTTC. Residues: CASSPGTSNYNEQFF.

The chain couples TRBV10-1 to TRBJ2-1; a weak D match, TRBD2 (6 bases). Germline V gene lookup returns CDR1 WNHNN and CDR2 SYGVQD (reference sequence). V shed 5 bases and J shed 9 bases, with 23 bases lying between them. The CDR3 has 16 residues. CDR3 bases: TGCGCCAGCAGTCTAGTAGCGGTGGGGGTAGAGGGTGAGCAGTTCTTC. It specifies CASSLVAVGVEGEQFF.

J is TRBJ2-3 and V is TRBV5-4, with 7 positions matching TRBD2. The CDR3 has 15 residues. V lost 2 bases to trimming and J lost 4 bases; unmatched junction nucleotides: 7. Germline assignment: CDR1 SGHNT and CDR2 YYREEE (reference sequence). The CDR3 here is CASSLGASGPDTQYF. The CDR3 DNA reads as TGTGCCAGCAGCTTAGGGGCTAGCGGTCCAGATACGCAGTATTTT.

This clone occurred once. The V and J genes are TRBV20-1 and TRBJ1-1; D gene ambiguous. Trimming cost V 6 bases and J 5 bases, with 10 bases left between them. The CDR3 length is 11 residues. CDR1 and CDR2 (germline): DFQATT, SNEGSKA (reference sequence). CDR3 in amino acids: CSARVRTEAFF. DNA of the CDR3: TGCAGTGCGCGGGTAAGAACTGAAGCTTTCTTT.